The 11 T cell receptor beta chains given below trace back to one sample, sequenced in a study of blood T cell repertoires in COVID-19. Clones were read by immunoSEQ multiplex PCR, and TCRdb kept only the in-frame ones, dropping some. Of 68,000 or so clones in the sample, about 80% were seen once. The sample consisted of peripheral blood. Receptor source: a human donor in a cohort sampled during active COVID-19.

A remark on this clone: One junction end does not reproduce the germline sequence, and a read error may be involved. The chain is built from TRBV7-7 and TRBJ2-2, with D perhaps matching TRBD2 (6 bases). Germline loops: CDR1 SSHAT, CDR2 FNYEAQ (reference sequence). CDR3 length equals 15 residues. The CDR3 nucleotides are TGTGCTAGCAGCTTCCTTGATAGCGGCACCGGGGAGCTGTTTTTT. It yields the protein CASSFLDSGTGELFF.

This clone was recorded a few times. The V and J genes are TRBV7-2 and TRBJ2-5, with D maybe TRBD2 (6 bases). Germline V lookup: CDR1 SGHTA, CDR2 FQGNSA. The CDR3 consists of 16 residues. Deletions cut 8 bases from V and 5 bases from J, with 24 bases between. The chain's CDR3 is CASGFSGLGTGETQYF. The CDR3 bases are TGTGCCAGCGGGTTTAGCGGCCTTGGGACGGGGGAGACCCAGTACTTC.

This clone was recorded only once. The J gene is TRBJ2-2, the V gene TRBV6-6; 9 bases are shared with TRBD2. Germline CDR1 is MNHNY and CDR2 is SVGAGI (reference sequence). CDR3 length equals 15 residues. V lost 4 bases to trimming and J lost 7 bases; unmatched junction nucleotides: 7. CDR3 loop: CASSSLAGASGELFF. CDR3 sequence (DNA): TGTGCCAGCAGTTCTTTAGCGGGAGCGAGCGGGGAGCTGTTTTTT.

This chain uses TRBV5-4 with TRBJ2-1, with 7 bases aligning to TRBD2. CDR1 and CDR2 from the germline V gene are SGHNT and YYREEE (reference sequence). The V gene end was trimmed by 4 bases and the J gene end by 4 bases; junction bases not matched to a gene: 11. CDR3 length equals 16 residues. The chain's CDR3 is CASSPGVASGYNEQFF. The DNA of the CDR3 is TGTGCCAGCAGCCCCGGCGTGGCTAGCGGATACAATGAGCAGTTCTTC.

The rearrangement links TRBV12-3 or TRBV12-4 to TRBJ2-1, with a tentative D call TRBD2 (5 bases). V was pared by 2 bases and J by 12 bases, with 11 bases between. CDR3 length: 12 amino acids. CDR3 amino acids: CASSLSGGGQFF. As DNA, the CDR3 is TGTGCCAGCAGTTTATCCGGTGGAGGGCAGTTCTTC.

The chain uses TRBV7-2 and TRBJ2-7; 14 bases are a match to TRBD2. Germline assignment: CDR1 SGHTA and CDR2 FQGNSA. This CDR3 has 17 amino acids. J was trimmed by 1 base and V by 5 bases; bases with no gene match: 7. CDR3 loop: CASSLGTSGSWSYEQYF. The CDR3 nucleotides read TGTGCCAGCAGCCTGGGGACTAGCGGGAGTTGGTCCTACGAGCAGTACTTC.

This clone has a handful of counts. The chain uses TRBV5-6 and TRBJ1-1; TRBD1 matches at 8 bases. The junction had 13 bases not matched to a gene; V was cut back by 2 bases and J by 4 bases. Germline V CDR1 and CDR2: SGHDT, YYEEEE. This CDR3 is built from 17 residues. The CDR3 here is CASSFRTGGTSGTEAFF. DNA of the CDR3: TGTGCCAGCAGCTTTCGAACAGGGGGTACTTCGGGCACTGAAGCTTTCTTT.

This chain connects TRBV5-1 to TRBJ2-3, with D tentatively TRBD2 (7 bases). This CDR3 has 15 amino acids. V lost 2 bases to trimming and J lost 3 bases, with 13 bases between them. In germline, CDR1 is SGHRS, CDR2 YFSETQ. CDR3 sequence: CASSLSGGLTDTQYF. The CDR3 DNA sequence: TGCGCCAGCAGCTTATCGGGGGGCCTGACAGATACGCAGTATTTT.

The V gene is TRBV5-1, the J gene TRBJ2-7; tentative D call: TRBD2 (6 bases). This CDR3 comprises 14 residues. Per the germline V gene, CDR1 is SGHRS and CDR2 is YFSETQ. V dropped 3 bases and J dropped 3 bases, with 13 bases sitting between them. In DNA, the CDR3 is TGCGCCAGCAGCTCTTCTAGCGCGGGCTACGAGCAGTACTTC. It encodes CASSSSSAGYEQYF.

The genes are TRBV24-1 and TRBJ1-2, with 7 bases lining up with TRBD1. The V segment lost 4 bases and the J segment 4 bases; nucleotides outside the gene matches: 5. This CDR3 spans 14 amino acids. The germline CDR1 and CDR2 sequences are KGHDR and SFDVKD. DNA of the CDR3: TGTGCCACCAGTGACCCCCGGGACAGCTATGGCTACACCTTC. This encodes CATSDPRDSYGYTF.

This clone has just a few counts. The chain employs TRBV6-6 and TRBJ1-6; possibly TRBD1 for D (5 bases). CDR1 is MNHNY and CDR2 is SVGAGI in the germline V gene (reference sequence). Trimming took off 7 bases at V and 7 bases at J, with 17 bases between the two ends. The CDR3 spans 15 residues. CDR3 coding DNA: TGTGCCAGCACCACAGGACCGGATCCCAATTCACCCCTCCACTTT. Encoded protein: CASTTGPDPNSPLHF.